This T cell receptor (beta chain) was found in a study of identifying expanded T cells in peripheral blood. The CDR3 is 12 residues long. V dropped 2 bases and J dropped 6 bases, with 10 bases sitting between them. Germline V gives CDR1 GTSNPN, CDR2 SVGIG (reference sequence). Data came from immunoSEQ multiplex PCR; TCRdb stores just in-frame clones and leaves some out. The sample consists of 120,000 or so clones, around 84% of them appearing once. The chain has TRBV30 and TRBJ1-1, with a weak D call TRBD1 (6 bases). What was sequenced was blood. This clonotype was sampled from a person between 18 and 75 years old in good health. CDR3 residues: CAWSSGQPEAFF. As DNA, the CDR3 is TGTGCCTGGAGTTCTGGACAGCCTGAAGCTTTCTTT.